A selection of T cell receptor beta chains follows, all from one sample in a study of Ad26.COV2.S vaccination and SARS-CoV-2 variants. Sequencing was performed with immunoSEQ multiplex PCR; in TCRdb, only in-frame clones are kept and a portion is missing. The table lists around 400,000 clones, around 90% of them singletons. Sequences were derived from peripheral blood, sampled in a trial of Ad26.COV2.S vaccine versus placebo. The receptors here all came from a person aged 18-60 years who received the Ad26.COV2.S COVID-19 vaccine or a placebo. The CDR3 runs from the conserved cysteine through the conserved F or W. The D gene is left open where the match is weak. The listing skips clone size in some rows; elsewhere it reads once, few, many or a size class.

abundance	v_gene	j_gene	d_gene	CDR3aa	CDR3nt
NA	TRBV2	TRBJ2-7	TRBD2	CASSGAGEVDEQYF	TGTGCCAGCTCTGGAGCGGGAGAGGTCGACGAGCAGTACTTC
NA	TRBV5-1	TRBJ1-2	NA	CASSFGGADYGYTF	TGCGCCAGCAGCTTTGGAGGGGCCGACTATGGCTACACCTTC
NA	TRBV25-1	TRBJ2-1	TRBD2	CASSVRGLAGGPQFF	TGTGCCAGCAGTGTCAGAGGACTAGCGGGAGGGCCGCAGTTCTTC
NA	TRBV7-2	TRBJ2-3	TRBD1	CASSVDRVPDTQYF	TGTGCCAGCAGCGTGGACAGGGTCCCAGATACGCAGTATTTT
NA	TRBV10-1	TRBJ1-2	NA	CASSDRENYGYTF	TGCGCCAGCAGTGACAGGGAAAACTATGGCTACACCTTC
few	TRBV5-4	TRBJ2-1	NA	CASSLRSGTYNEQFF	TGTGCCAGCAGCCTACGGTCGGGGACTTACAATGAGCAGTTCTTC
NA	TRBV15	TRBJ2-5	NA	CATSKTGHKETQYF	TGTGCCACCAGCAAAACCGGGCACAAAGAGACCCAGTACTTC
NA	TRBV14	TRBJ2-2	NA	CASSQERAGGGTGELFF	TGTGCCAGCAGCCAAGAACGTGCGGGCGGAGGCACCGGGGAGCTGTTTTTT
NA	TRBV30	TRBJ2-2	TRBD1	CAWSEKDRHTGELFF	TGTGCCTGGAGTGAGAAGGACAGGCACACCGGGGAGCTGTTTTTT
NA	TRBV14	TRBJ2-7	NA	CASGAQSSYEQYF	TGTGCCAGCGGGGCCCAGAGCTCCTACGAGCAGTACTTC
NA	TRBV24-1	TRBJ1-5	NA	CATSDFPAGPLNQPQHF	TGTGCCACCAGTGATTTCCCCGCAGGGCCTCTCAATCAGCCCCAGCATTTT
NA	TRBV18	TRBJ2-7	TRBD1	CASSPGQGVDEQYF	TGTGCCAGCTCACCGGGACAGGGGGTCGACGAGCAGTACTTC
once	TRBV5-1	TRBJ2-2	NA	CASSFRGAGELFF	TGCGCCAGCAGCTTCCGGGGTGCCGGGGAGCTGTTTTTT
once	TRBV4-1	TRBJ1-1	NA	CASSQGPQESTEAFF	TGCGCCAGCAGCCAAGGTCCCCAGGAAAGCACTGAAGCTTTCTTT
NA	TRBV29-1	TRBJ1-2	NA	CSVEDPGPNYGYTF	TGCAGCGTTGAAGATCCCGGACCTAACTATGGCTACACCTTC
NA	TRBV21-1	TRBJ1-6	NA	CASSSLTGNNSPLHF	TGTGCCAGCAGCAGTTTGACAGGGAATAATTCACCCCTCCACTTT
NA	TRBV18	TRBJ1-1	NA	CASSPRQSNTEAFF	TGTGCCAGCTCCCCTCGACAGTCTAACACTGAAGCTTTCTTT
NA	TRBV18	TRBJ2-1	NA	CASSPEEVGGNEQFF	TGTGCCAGCTCACCCGAGGAGGTAGGGGGCAATGAGCAGTTCTTC
NA	TRBV4-3	TRBJ1-3	NA	CASSQDRSSGNTIYF	TGCGCCAGCAGCCAAGATCGTAGCTCTGGAAACACCATATATTTT
NA	TRBV6-5	TRBJ1-3	NA	CASTAGSGYGNTIYF	TGTGCCAGCACCGCCGGATCAGGGTACGGAAACACCATATATTTT
NA	TRBV9	TRBJ1-2	NA	CASSVSGHYGYTF	TGTGCCAGCAGCGTATCAGGTCACTATGGCTACACCTTC
NA	TRBV6-5	TRBJ1-2	TRBD1	CASTRTGDGYTF	TGTGCCAGCACAAGGACAGGTGACGGCTACACCTTC
NA	TRBV5-6	TRBJ1-2	TRBD1	CASSLWTGRGYGYTF	TGTGCCAGCAGCCTATGGACAGGGCGAGGCTATGGCTACACCTTC
NA	TRBV5-1	TRBJ2-2	TRBD2	CASSARTSGGELFF	TGCGCCAGCAGCGCGAGGACTAGCGGCGGGGAGCTGTTTTTT
once	TRBV5-1	TRBJ2-5	TRBD2	CASSIGRAETQYF	TGCGCCAGCAGCATCGGGAGGGCAGAGACCCAGTACTTC
once	TRBV29-1	TRBJ2-2	NA	CSVVVSGSGELFF	TGCAGCGTTGTTGTCTCGGGGTCCGGGGAGCTGTTTTTT
NA	TRBV5-1	TRBJ2-1	NA	CASSLVVSVADEQFF	TGCGCCAGCAGCTTGGTTGTATCGGTAGCGGATGAGCAGTTCTTC
NA	TRBV9	TRBJ2-1	TRBD2	CASSAPLASGSLGNEQFF	TGTGCCAGCAGCGCCCCCCTGGCTAGCGGGAGTCTTGGGAATGAGCAGTTCTTC
NA	TRBV6-5	TRBJ2-1	TRBD2	CASGRDNEQFF	TGTGCCAGCGGGAGGGACAATGAGCAGTTCTTC
NA	TRBV12-3/TRBV12-4	TRBJ2-3	NA	CASSLGGAGTQYF	TGTGCCAGCAGTTTGGGGGGGGCAGGTACGCAGTATTTT
few	TRBV6-2/TRBV6-3	TRBJ2-7	TRBD1	CASSYEGGFYEQYF	TGTGCCAGCAGTTACGAAGGGGGCTTTTACGAGCAGTACTTC
once	TRBV4-1	TRBJ2-7	TRBD2	CASSSQEGGRHEQYF	TGCGCCAGCAGCTCACAGGAGGGAGGGCGCCACGAGCAGTACTTC
NA	TRBV4-3	TRBJ2-5	NA	CASSQGQHQETQYF	TGCGCCAGCAGCCAAGGGCAGCACCAAGAGACCCAGTACTTC
NA	TRBV24-1	TRBJ2-5	NA	CATSDSLTHRKYF	TGTGCCACCAGTGATTCCCTGACGCACCGCAAGTACTTC
NA	TRBV10-3	TRBJ1-2	TRBD1	CAISEIGTGGYTF	TGTGCCATCAGTGAGATTGGGACAGGGGGCTACACCTTC